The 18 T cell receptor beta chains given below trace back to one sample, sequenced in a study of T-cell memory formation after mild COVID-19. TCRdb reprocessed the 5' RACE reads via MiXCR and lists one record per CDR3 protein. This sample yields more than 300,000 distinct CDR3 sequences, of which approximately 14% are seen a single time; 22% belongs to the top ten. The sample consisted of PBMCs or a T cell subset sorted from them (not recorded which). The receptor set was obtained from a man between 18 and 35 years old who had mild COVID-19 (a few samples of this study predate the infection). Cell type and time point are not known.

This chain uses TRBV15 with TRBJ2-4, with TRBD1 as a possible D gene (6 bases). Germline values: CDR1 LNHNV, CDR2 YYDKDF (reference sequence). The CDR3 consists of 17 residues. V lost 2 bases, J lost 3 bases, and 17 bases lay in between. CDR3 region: CATSRLGEGGFKNIQYF. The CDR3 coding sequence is TGTGCCACCAGCAGACTGGGAGAAGGGGGTTTCAAAAACATTCAGTACTTC.

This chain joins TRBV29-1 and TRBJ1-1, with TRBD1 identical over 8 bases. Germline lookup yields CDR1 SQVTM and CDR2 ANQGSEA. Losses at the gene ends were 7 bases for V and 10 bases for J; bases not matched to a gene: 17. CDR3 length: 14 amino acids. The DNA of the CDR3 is TGCAGCGCAGGGGGCTTGCTAGGTAGTTACCGAGCTTTCTTT. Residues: CSAGGLLGSYRAFF.

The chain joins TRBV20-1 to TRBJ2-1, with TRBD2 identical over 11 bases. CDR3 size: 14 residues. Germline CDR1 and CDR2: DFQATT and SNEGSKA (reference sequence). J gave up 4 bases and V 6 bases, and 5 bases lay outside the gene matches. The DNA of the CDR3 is TGCAGTGCCCCGACTAGCGGGGAATACAATGAGCAGTTCTTC. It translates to CSAPTSGEYNEQFF.

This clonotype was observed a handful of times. The chain's CDR3 is CASSLGGPRETQYF. CDR3 coding DNA: TGTGCCAGCAGCTTGGGTGGCCCCCGCGAGACCCAGTACTTC. The rearrangement links TRBV7-3 to TRBJ2-5, with D unresolved. Germline lookup yields CDR1 SGHTA and CDR2 FQGTGA. V was cut by 3 bases and J by 5 bases, with 13 bases left in between. This CDR3 is built from 14 residues.

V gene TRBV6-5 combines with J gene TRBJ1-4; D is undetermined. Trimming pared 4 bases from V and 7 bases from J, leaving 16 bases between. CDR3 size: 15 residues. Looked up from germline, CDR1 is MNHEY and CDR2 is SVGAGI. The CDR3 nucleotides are TGTGCCAGCAGTTCTATCTCCGGGCGCACTGAAAAACTGTTTTTT. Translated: CASSSISGRTEKLFF.

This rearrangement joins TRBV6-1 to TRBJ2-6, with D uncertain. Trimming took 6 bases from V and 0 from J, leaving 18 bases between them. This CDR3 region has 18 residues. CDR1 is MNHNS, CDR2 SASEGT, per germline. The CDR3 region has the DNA TGTGCCAGCAGGCCTGGAGTGGCAGCTTTCTCTGGGGCCAACGTCCTGACTTTC. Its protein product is CASRPGVAAFSGANVLTF.

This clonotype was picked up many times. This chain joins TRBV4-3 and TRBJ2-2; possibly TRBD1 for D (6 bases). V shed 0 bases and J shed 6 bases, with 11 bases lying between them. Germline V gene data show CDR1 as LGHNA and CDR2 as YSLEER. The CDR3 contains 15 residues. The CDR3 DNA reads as TGCGCCAGCAGCCAAGATCCGGCAGGGGCCGGGGAGCTGTTTTTT. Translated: CASSQDPAGAGELFF.

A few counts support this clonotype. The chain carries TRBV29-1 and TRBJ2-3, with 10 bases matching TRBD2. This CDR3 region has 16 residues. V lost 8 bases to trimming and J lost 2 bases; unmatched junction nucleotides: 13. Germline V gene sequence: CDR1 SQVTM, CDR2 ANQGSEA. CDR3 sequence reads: CSSGGERGGPTDTQYF. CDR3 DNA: TGCAGCTCCGGGGGTGAGCGGGGGGGCCCCACAGATACGCAGTATTTT.

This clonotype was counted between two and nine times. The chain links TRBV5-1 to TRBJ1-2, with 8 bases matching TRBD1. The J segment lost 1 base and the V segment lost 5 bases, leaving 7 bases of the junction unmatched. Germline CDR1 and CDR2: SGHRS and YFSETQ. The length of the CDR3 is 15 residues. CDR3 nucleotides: TGCGCCAGCAGTACGGGACAGGCGATTAACTATGGCTACACCTTC. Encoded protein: CASSTGQAINYGYTF.

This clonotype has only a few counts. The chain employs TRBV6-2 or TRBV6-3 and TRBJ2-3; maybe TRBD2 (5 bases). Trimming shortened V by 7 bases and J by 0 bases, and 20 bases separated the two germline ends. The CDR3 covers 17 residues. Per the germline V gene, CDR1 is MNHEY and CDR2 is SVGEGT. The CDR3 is CASTTRRTSTSTDTQYF. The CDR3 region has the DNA TGTGCCAGCACTACCCGTCGGACTTCGACTAGCACAGATACGCAGTATTTT.

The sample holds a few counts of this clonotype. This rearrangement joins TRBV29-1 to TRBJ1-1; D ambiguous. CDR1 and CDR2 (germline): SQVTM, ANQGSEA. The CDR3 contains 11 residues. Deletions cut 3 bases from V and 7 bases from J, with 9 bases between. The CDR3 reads CSVESGIEAFF. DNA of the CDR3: TGCAGCGTTGAGTCTGGGATTGAAGCTTTCTTT.

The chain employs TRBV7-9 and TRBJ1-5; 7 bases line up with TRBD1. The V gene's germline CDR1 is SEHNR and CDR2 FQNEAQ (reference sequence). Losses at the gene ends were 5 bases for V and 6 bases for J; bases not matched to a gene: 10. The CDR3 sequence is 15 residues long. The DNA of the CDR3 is TGTGCCAGCAGCCAATATGACAGGGCGGGTCAGCCCCAGCATTTT. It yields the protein CASSQYDRAGQPQHF.

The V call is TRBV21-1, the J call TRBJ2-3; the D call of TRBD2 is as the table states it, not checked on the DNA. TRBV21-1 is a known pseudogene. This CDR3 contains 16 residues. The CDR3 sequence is CASRRTSAGLTDTQYF. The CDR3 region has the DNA TGTGCCAGCAGGAGGACTAGCGCAGGACTCACAGATACGCAGTATTTT.

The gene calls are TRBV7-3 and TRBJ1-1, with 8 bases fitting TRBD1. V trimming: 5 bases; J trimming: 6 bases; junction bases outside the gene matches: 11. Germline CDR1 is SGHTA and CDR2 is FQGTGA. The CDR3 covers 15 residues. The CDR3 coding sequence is TGTGCCAGCAGCCCCTACGGACAGGGACCTGCTGAAGCTTTCTTT. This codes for CASSPYGQGPAEAFF.

This chain's CDR3 is CSARDLGVTDTQYF. The CDR3 bases are TGCAGTGCTAGAGATTTAGGGGTCACAGATACGCAGTATTTT. The V and J genes are TRBV20-1 and TRBJ2-3, with a tentative D call TRBD1 (5 bases). V was shortened by 0 bases and J by 2 bases, with 9 bases between the two germline ends. Germline lookup yields CDR1 DFQATT and CDR2 SNEGSKA (reference sequence). The CDR3 totals 14 residues.

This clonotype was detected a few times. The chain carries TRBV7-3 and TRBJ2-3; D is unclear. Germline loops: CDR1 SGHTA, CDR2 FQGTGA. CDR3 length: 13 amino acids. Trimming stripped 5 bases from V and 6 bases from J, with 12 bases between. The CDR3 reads CASSTITMDTQYF. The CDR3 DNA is TGTGCCAGCAGCACAATAACCATGGATACGCAGTATTTT.

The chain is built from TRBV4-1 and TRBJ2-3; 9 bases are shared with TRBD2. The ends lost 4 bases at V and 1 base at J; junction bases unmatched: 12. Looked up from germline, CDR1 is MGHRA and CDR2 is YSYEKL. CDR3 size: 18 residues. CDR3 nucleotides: TGCGCCAGCAGCCCGGTAGCGGGGGCTGGATCCGGCACAGATACGCAGTATTTT. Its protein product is CASSPVAGAGSGTDTQYF.

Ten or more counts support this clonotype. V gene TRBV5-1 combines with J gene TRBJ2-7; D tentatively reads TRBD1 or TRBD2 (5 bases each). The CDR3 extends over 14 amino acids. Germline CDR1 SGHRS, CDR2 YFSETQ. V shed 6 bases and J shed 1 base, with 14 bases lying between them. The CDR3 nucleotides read TGCGCCAGCATCCCCGGGACGGAGTCCTACGAGCAGTACGTC. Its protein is CASIPGTESYEQYV.